These T cell receptor beta chains were read from a single sample in a study of technical replicates of blood from a handful of donors. TCRdb keeps only in-frame clones here, not all; method: immunoSEQ multiplex PCR. The sample lists 70,000 to 90,000 clones; approximately 94% were seen once. Sequenced input: T cells isolated from PBMCs. These TCRs come from a human donor in good health. CDR3s leave out the opening cysteine and the closing phenylalanine or tryptophan. The order of the fields is V gene, J gene, CDR3 length, D gene, CDR3 protein. A D gene is named only where the DNA matches it firmly.

>TRBV13|TRBJ2-7|12|TRBD1
ASRTGGNKREQY
>TRBV7-3|TRBJ2-7|10|-
ASSLIRGEQY
>TRBV10-2|TRBJ2-2|10|-
ASSLPTGELF
>TRBV5-1|TRBJ2-3|12|-
ASSLGTVTDTQY
>TRBV11-2|TRBJ2-2|17|TRBD2
ASSLGGTSGSSNTGELF
>TRBV10-3|TRBJ1-1|12|-
AISAREGNTEAF
>TRBV5-6|TRBJ1-5|13|TRBD1
ASRLQGAGNQPQH
>TRBV4-2|TRBJ2-3|14|TRBD2
ASSQGGGTSTDTQY
>TRBV14|TRBJ1-1|12|-
ASSLSTGNTEAF
>TRBV28|TRBJ2-5|11|-
ASSYGGAETQY
>TRBV6-5|TRBJ1-1|10|-
ASSSTYREAF
>TRBV5-4|TRBJ2-1|14|TRBD2
ASSPIAGVVLNEQF
>TRBV2|TRBJ2-5|13|TRBD1
ASSDLGQGTETQY
>TRBV30|TRBJ1-1|11|-
AWSAIGDTEAF
>TRBV4-1|TRBJ2-2|15|TRBD1
ASSRMLRDRGTGELF
>TRBV7-8|TRBJ2-5|13|-
ATASAGESQETQY
>TRBV27|TRBJ2-3|12|-
ASSLWTTSDTQY